Listed below are T cell receptor beta chains from one sample, sequenced in a study of cytomegalovirus exposure and HLA in healthy donors. This table comes from immunoSEQ multiplex PCR, and its TCRdb copy is limited to in-frame clones, with some not included. The sample shows roughly 100,000 clones, around 72% of them seen only once. Sequencing was performed on PBMCs. Receptor source: a young man in good health and CMV-seronegative. Each CDR3 is given with its conserved first and last residue. Each record gives: D gene, J gene, clone size, V gene, CDR3 DNA, CDR3 protein. The D gene is left open where the match is weak. Size is stated for part of the rows, as once, few or many counts, or as a class when the clone is expanded.

D: TRBD2
J: TRBJ2-1
size: .
V: TRBV27
DNA: TGTGCCAGCAGTTTATTCGGGCGGGAGGGCCGTAATGAGCAGTTCTTC
CDR3: CASSLFGREGRNEQFF

D: TRBD2
J: TRBJ2-7
size: .
V: TRBV11-3
DNA: TGTGCCAGCAGCAGCGGGGCGGGAGCGGGAGTAGAAGAGCAGTACTTC
CDR3: CASSSGAGAGVEEQYF

D: .
J: TRBJ2-7
size: .
V: TRBV4-1
DNA: TGCGCCAGCTCCTGGACAGAGAGCTCCTACGAGCAGTACTTC
CDR3: CASSWTESSYEQYF

D: TRBD1
J: TRBJ1-1
size: .
V: TRBV4-3
DNA: TGCGCCAGCAGCCGCGGGACAGAGAGTGAAGCTTTCTTT
CDR3: CASSRGTESEAFF

D: .
J: TRBJ2-1
size: .
V: TRBV25-1
DNA: TGTGCCAGCAGTCCTTATCCCGATGAGCAGTTCTTC
CDR3: CASSPYPDEQFF

D: .
J: TRBJ1-1
size: .
V: TRBV4-3
DNA: TGCGCCAGCAGCCAAGAGGGGCGGAACACTGAAGCTTTCTTT
CDR3: CASSQEGRNTEAFF

D: .
J: TRBJ2-2
size: .
V: TRBV19
DNA: TGTGCCAGTACCCTGCGGGGAGGGGAGCTGTTTTTT
CDR3: CASTLRGGELFF

D: .
J: TRBJ2-7
size: .
V: TRBV7-6
DNA: TGTGCCAGCAGCCTTGGACAGACTGACTACGAGCAGTACTTC
CDR3: CASSLGQTDYEQYF

D: .
J: TRBJ1-2
size: .
V: TRBV7-9
DNA: TGTGCCAGCAGCTCTATTACAGGTTTCTATGGCTACACCTTC
CDR3: CASSSITGFYGYTF

D: TRBD1
J: TRBJ2-7
size: .
V: TRBV4-3
DNA: TGCGCCAGCAGCCAAGAGGTTGAAGGACAGGGGTCCTACGAGCAGTACTTC
CDR3: CASSQEVEGQGSYEQYF

D: .
J: TRBJ2-7
size: .
V: TRBV27
DNA: TGTGCCAGCAGCTTTTTAGGGGGTGTCAAAACCTACGAGCAGTACTTC
CDR3: CASSFLGGVKTYEQYF

D: TRBD1
J: TRBJ1-5
size: .
V: TRBV2
DNA: TGTGCCAGCAGTATTAACAGGGGTGAAGGTCAGCCCCAGCATTTT
CDR3: CASSINRGEGQPQHF

D: TRBD2
J: TRBJ2-3
size: once
V: TRBV18
DNA: TGTGCCAGCTCAGCCATCTCGGGGGGACTCACAGATACGCAGTATTTT
CDR3: CASSAISGGLTDTQYF

D: TRBD1
J: TRBJ2-2
size: .
V: TRBV7-2
DNA: TGTGCCAGCAGCTCTACTCGAGACAGGGCGAACACCGGGGAGCTGTTTTTT
CDR3: CASSSTRDRANTGELFF

D: .
J: TRBJ1-5
size: .
V: TRBV15
DNA: TGTGCCACCAGGGATGTAGGAGACCAGCCCCAGCATTTT
CDR3: CATRDVGDQPQHF

D: .
J: TRBJ1-6
size: .
V: TRBV30
DNA: TGTGCCTGGAGTTCGGACAGCCAGAATTCACCCCTCCACTTT
CDR3: CAWSSDSQNSPLHF

D: TRBD1
J: TRBJ1-5
size: few
V: TRBV28
DNA: TGTGCCAGCAGTTTGACAGGGGGTTATCAGCCCCAGCATTTT
CDR3: CASSLTGGYQPQHF

D: .
J: TRBJ1-4
size: .
V: TRBV9
DNA: TGTGCCAGCAGCGTAGACTGGGGCCGGGCTAATGAAAAACTGTTTTTT
CDR3: CASSVDWGRANEKLFF

D: .
J: TRBJ2-1
size: .
V: TRBV7-3
DNA: TGTGCCAGCAGCTTCAACGCCGGGACCTACAATGAGCAGTTCTTC
CDR3: CASSFNAGTYNEQFF

D: TRBD2
J: TRBJ2-5
size: .
V: TRBV4-1
DNA: TGCGCCAGCAGCCGTCAAAGCGGGAGCAGCGACGAGACCCAGTACTTC
CDR3: CASSRQSGSSDETQYF